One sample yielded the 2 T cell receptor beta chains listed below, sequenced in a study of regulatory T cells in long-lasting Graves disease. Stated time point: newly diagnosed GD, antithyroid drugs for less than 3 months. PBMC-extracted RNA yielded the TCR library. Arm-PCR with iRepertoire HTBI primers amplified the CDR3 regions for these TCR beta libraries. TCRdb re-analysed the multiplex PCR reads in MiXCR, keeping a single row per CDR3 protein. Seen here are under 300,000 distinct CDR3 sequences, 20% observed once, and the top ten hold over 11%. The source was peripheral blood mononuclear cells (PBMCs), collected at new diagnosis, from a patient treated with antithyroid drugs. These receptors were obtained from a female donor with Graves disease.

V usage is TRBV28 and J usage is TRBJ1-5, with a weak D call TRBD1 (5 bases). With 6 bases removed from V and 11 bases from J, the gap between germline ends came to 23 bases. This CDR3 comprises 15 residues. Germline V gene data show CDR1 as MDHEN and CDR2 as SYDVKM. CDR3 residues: CASSRNAREFESQHF. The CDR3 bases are TGTGCCAGCAGCCGTAATGCCAGGGAATTTGAGTCCCAGCATTTT.

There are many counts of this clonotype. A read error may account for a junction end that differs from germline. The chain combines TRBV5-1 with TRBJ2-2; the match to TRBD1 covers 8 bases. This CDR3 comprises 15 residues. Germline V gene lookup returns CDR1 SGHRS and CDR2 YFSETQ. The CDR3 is CASSSRTGRTGELFF. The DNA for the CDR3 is TGTGCCAGCAGCTCAAGGACAGGGCGGACCGGGGAGCTGTTTTTT.